The subject of this entry is one T cell receptor beta chain. Using unique molecular identifiers, the investigators prepared the TCRbeta library. A single record per CDR3 protein comes from TCRdb applying MiXCR to the PCR reads. The repertoire holds 500,000 or so distinct CDR3 sequences, with less than 35% as singletons. This specimen belongs to a study of T-cell reconstitution after alpha-beta-depleted transplantation in children. From germline, CDR1 is SGHNT and CDR2 YYREEE (reference sequence). V dropped 7 bases and J dropped 5; count of bases not matched to a gene: 12. The CDR3 sequence is 15 residues long.

The J gene is TRBJ2-1, the V gene TRBV5-4; 7 bases line up with TRBD2. Sequences were derived from PBMCs from the stem cell graft donor, sampled from the stem cell graft. The sequence derives from a human donor who donated a stem cell graft to a child with aplastic anemia. The CDR3 reads CASQASGTRNNEQFF. CDR3 coding DNA: TGTGCCAGCCAGGCTAGCGGAACCAGGAACAATGAGCAGTTCTTC.